These 15 T cell receptor beta chains came from one sample sequenced in a study of STAT5B mutations in CD4+ large granular lymphocyte leukemia. Produced via immunoSEQ multiplex PCR; TCRdb's table is partial and in-frame only. The sample consists of approximately 20,000 clones, approximately 84% of them appearing once. The material sequenced was CD4+ T cells from blood buffy coats. These receptors were taken from a human donor in good health.

The chain carries TRBV7-8 and TRBJ1-4; D is uncertain. From germline, CDR1 is SGHVS and CDR2 FQNEAQ. V lost 5 bases and J 4 bases, leaving 11 bases between the germline ends. The CDR3 sequence is 14 residues long. The DNA of the CDR3 is TGTGCCAGCAGCCCCGGACGGTTTAATGAAAAACTGTTTTTT. Translated: CASSPGRFNEKLFF.

The chain links TRBV5-4 to TRBJ1-2, with 9 bases that match TRBD1. CDR1 is SGHNT, CDR2 YYREEE, per germline (reference sequence). Unmatched junction bases numbered 12, after V lost 9 bases and J lost 6 bases. This CDR3 comprises 14 residues. CDR3 in amino acids: CAIGVPGQGHGYTF. CDR3 sequence (DNA): TGTGCCATAGGAGTACCGGGACAGGGCCATGGCTACACCTTC.

The DNA for the CDR3 is TGTGCCAGCAGCGCAATTGGGACAGCTTGGGGAAACACCATATATTTT. Residues: CASSAIGTAWGNTIYF. The rearrangement uses TRBV9 and TRBJ1-3; 7 bases fit TRBD1. J gave up 4 bases and V 3 bases, and 10 bases lay outside the gene matches. The CDR3 loop spans 16 amino acids. Germline CDR1 is SGDLS and CDR2 is YYNGEE.

The chain is built from TRBV6-6 and TRBJ2-3; no firm D call. Trimming removed 4 bases at V and 6 bases at J, with 20 bases between. This CDR3 is built from 16 residues. Per the germline V gene, CDR1 is MNHNY and CDR2 is SVGAGI (reference sequence). This CDR3 is CASSFLPTGSRDTQYF. The CDR3 DNA follows: TGTGCCAGCAGTTTCTTGCCAACGGGCTCTAGGGATACGCAGTATTTT.

The chain is built from TRBV5-4 and TRBJ2-1, with 7 bases matching TRBD1. From germline, CDR1 is SGHNT and CDR2 YYREEE (reference sequence). CDR3 size: 16 residues. V shed 4 bases and J 0 bases; nucleotides not matched to a gene: 7. CDR3 DNA: TGTGCCAGCAGCCGCAGACAGGGTAGCTCCTACAATGAGCAGTTCTTC. Encoded protein: CASSRRQGSSYNEQFF.

The V and J genes are TRBV5-6 and TRBJ2-7; TRBD2 aligns across 9 bases. This CDR3 spans 15 amino acids. V was clipped by 2 bases and J by 3 bases; unmatched bases: 6. Germline V gives CDR1 SGHDT, CDR2 YYEEEE. The CDR3 DNA sequence: TGTGCCAGCAGCTTAGAGGCGGGAGGGTTCTACGAGCAGTACTTC. Amino acids: CASSLEAGGFYEQYF. Complete variable domain (other parts from reference TRBV5-6 and TRBJ2-7): DAGVTQSPTHLIKTRGQQVTLRCSPKSGHDTVSWYQQALGQGPQFIFQYYEEEERQRGNFPDRFSGHQFPNYSSELNVNALLLGDSALYLCASSLEAGGFYEQYFGPGTRLTVT.

This clone has more than one count but fewer than ten. The V and J genes are TRBV5-4 and TRBJ2-2; 8 bases fit TRBD2. The ends lost 1 base at V and 6 bases at J; junction bases unmatched: 5. The CDR3 extends over 15 amino acids. Germline loops: CDR1 SGHNT, CDR2 YYREEE (reference sequence). In DNA, the CDR3 is TGTGCCAGCAGCTTGACTAGCGGAGGGCCCGGGGAGCTGTTTTTT. Protein sequence: CASSLTSGGPGELFF.

This clone has a single count. This chain's CDR3 is CASSTQAGGPGEQYF. The CDR3 DNA reads as TGTGCCAGCAGCACGCAAGCGGGAGGGCCTGGAGAGCAGTACTTC. The gene calls are TRBV4-2 and TRBJ2-7; 10 bases match TRBD2. There are 15 residues in the CDR3. The V and J ends lost 5 bases and 7 bases, in that order; junction bases with no gene match: 11. Germline V lookup: CDR1 LGHNA, CDR2 YNFKEQ.

The rearrangement uses TRBV9 and TRBJ1-1; D may be TRBD1 (5 bases). The germline CDR1 and CDR2 sequences are SGDLS and YYNGEE. The CDR3 covers 16 residues. V was shortened by 4 bases and J by 1 base, with 17 bases between the two germline ends. The CDR3 is CASSLKTGGQNTEAFF. As DNA, the CDR3 is TGTGCCAGCAGCCTTAAGACGGGGGGTCAGAACACTGAAGCTTTCTTT.

This chain connects TRBV4-1 to TRBJ2-1, with D unclear. The CDR3 has 14 residues. CDR1 is MGHRA, CDR2 YSYEKL, per germline. V was clipped by 0 bases and J by 11 bases, with 14 bases between them. The CDR3 region is CASSQEALRIQQFF. CDR3 nucleotide sequence: TGCGCCAGCAGCCAAGAAGCGCTCCGCATCCAGCAGTTCTTC.

The V and J genes are TRBV30 and TRBJ1-5, with a weak D call TRBD1 (6 bases). Germline CDR1 and CDR2: GTSNPN and SVGIG (reference sequence). This CDR3 contains 13 residues. V dropped 2 bases and J dropped 5 bases, with 10 bases sitting between them. CDR3 loop: CAWSHRADQPQHF. CDR3 DNA sequence: TGTGCCTGGAGTCACAGGGCGGATCAGCCCCAGCATTTT.

V gene TRBV11-2 combines with J gene TRBJ2-4; 7 bases map to TRBD1. CDR3 size: 13 residues. Germline assignment: CDR1 SGHAT and CDR2 FQNNGV. V was pared by 5 bases and J by 4 bases, with 2 bases of the junction left unmatched. CDR3 nucleotides: TGTGCCAGCAGCCCGGGACAGAAAAACATTCAGTACTTC. Residues: CASSPGQKNIQYF.

The CDR3 sequence: CASSDSGLRGYTF. DNA of the CDR3: TGTGCCAGCAGTGATTCGGGTTTGCGGGGCTACACCTTC. The J gene is TRBJ1-2, the V gene TRBV25-1; the D is unclear. Germline V CDR1 and CDR2: MGHDK, SYGVNS. This CDR3 contains 13 residues. The V gene lost 3 bases and the J gene lost 8 bases, with 13 bases spanning the gap.

The rearrangement joins TRBV7-9 to TRBJ1-1, with 7 bases lining up with TRBD1. Unmatched junction bases numbered 8, after V lost 5 bases and J lost 2 bases. Germline CDR1 and CDR2: SEHNR and FQNEAQ (reference sequence). The CDR3 runs 15 residues. The chain's CDR3 is CASSPLRDSNTEAFF. The DNA of the CDR3 is TGTGCCAGCAGCCCCTTGCGGGACAGTAACACTGAAGCTTTCTTT. Variable domain in full (rest from reference TRBV7-9 and TRBJ1-1): DTGVSQNPRHKITKRGQNVTFRCDPISEHNRLYWYRQTLGQGPEFLTYFQNEAQLEKSRLLSDRFSAERPKGSFSTLEIQRTEQGDSAMYLCASSPLRDSNTEAFFGQGTRLTVV.

The rearrangement links TRBV18 to TRBJ1-1; a possible D gene is TRBD1 (5 bases). V was trimmed by 6 bases and J by 2 bases, leaving 13 bases between them. Germline V gene lookup returns CDR1 KGHSH and CDR2 LQKENI. The CDR3 consists of 14 residues. The CDR3 sequence is CASSRRGVNTEAFF. CDR3 sequence (DNA): TGTGCCAGCTCCCGAAGAGGGGTTAACACTGAAGCTTTCTTT. The full variable domain, completed using reference TRBV18 and TRBJ1-1, is NAGVMQNPRHLVRRRGQEARLRCSPMKGHSHVYWYRQLPEEGLKFMVYLQKENIIDESGMPKERFSAEFPKEGPSILRIQQVVRGDSAAYFCASSRRGVNTEAFFGQGTRLTVV.